The sequence of this T cell receptor (beta chain) was determined in a study of shared clonotypes between healthy human individuals. Regarding the study as a whole: Shared clonotypes: about 5.3% naive CD4, about 3.3% naive CD8, about 2.2% memory CD4, 0.35% to 0.5% memory CD8. Generally, estimated richness proved larger in naive subsets than it did in memory subsets.

Comment on this clone: The antigen remains unidentified.

TCRdb's copy holds only in-frame clones and misses some; the assay was immunoSEQ multiplex PCR. The sample yields more than 500,000 clones, about 96% seen once. Germline CDR1 is SGDLS and CDR2 is YYNGEE. This CDR3 contains 19 residues. Trimming took off 0 bases at V and 4 bases at J, with 23 bases between the two ends. This TCR was sampled from a woman in her twenties or thirties in good health. Sequencing used naive CD4+ T cells sorted from blood. Described subset: CD45RA+ positively selected. The rearrangement joins TRBV9 to TRBJ1-5; possible D gene TRBD1, 6 bases. The CDR3 bases are TGTGCCAGCAGCGTAGAGGTAAATTGGGCAGGGGCGCGGAATCAGCCCCAGCATTTT. As protein: CASSVEVNWAGARNQPQHF.